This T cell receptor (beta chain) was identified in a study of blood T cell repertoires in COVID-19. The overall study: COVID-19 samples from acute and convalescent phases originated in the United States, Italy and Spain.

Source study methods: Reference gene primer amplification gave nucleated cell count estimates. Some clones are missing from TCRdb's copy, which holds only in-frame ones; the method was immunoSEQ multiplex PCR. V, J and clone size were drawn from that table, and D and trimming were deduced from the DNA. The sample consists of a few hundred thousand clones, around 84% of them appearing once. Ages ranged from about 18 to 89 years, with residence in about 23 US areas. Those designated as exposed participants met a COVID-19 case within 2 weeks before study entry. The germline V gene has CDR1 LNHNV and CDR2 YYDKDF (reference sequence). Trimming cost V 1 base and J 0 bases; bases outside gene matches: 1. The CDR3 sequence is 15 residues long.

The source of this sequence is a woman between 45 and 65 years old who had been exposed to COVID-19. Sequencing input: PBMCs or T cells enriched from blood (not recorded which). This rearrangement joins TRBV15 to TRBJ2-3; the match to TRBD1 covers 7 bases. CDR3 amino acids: CATSRGQGSTDTQYF. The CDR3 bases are TGTGCCACCAGCAGAGGACAGGGTAGCACAGATACGCAGTATTTT.